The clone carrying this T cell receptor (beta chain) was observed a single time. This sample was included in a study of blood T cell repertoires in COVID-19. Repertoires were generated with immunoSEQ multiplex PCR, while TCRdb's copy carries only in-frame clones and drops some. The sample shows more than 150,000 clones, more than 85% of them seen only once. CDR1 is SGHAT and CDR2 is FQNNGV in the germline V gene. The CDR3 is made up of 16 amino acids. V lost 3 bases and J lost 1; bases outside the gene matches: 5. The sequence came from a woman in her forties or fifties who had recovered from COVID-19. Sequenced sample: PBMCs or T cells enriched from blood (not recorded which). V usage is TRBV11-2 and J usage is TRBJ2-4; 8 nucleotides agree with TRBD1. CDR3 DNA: TGTGCCAGCAGCTTCGGACAGGGTCTGGCCAAAAACATTCAGTACTTC. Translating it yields CASSFGQGLAKNIQYF.